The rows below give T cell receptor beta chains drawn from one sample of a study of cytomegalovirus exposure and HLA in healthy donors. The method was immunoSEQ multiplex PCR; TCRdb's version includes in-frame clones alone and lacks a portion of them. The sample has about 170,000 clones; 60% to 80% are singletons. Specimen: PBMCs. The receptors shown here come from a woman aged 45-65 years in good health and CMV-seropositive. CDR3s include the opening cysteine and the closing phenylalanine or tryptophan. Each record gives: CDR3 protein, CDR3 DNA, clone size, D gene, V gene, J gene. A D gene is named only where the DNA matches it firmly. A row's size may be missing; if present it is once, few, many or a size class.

CASTSRTGGLYEQYF	TGCGCCAGCACCTCCCGGACAGGGGGTTTATACGAGCAGTACTTC	once	TRBD1	TRBV10-2	TRBJ2-7
CASSLAPLGGRDEQFF	TGCGCCAGCAGCCTCGCTCCTTTGGGTGGGCGCGATGAGCAGTTCTTC	-	-	TRBV4-3	TRBJ2-1
CATSRTGTAGNTIYF	TGTGCCACCAGCAGAACCGGGACAGCTGGAAACACCATATATTTT	-	TRBD1	TRBV15	TRBJ1-3
CASSLSQGRDYTF	TGTGCCAGCAGTTTATCACAGGGTAGGGACTACACCTTC	-	-	TRBV28	TRBJ1-2
CASSLAGMNTEAFF	TGTGCCAGCAGCTTAGCCGGGATGAACACTGAAGCTTTCTTT	-	-	TRBV7-8	TRBJ1-1
CASSRGRQGAGETQYF	TGCGCCAGCAGCCGAGGACGACAGGGGGCGGGAGAGACCCAGTACTTC	few	TRBD1	TRBV5-1	TRBJ2-5
CASSLAPQRNTEAFF	TGTGCCAGCAGCTTAGCTCCACAAAGGAACACTGAAGCTTTCTTT	-	-	TRBV7-9	TRBJ1-1
CASSPLTGGNEKLFF	TGTGCCAGCAGCCCATTGACAGGGGGTAATGAAAAACTGTTTTTT	once	TRBD1	TRBV5-8	TRBJ1-4
CASSARGPSTDTQYF	TGTGCCAGCAGTGCCCGGGGTCCCTCCACAGATACGCAGTATTTT	-	-	TRBV6-6	TRBJ2-3
CASSYWERLIGQPQHF	TGTGCCAGCAGTTACTGGGAGCGACTTATCGGTCAGCCCCAGCATTTT	few	-	TRBV6-6	TRBJ1-5
CATYDRGYGYTF	TGTGCCACCTACGACAGGGGCTATGGCTACACCTTC	-	TRBD1	TRBV10-3	TRBJ1-2
CASSSAPGNEQYF	TGTGCCAGCAGCTCGGCCCCAGGGAACGAGCAGTACTTC	-	-	TRBV11-2	TRBJ2-7
CASSSSTDTQYF	TGTGCCAGCAGCTCTAGCACAGATACGCAGTATTTT	-	-	TRBV5-6	TRBJ2-3
CASSLVRTSSEQYF	TGTGCCAGCAGCTTAGTCCGGACTAGCAGCGAGCAGTACTTC	-	TRBD2	TRBV7-2	TRBJ2-7
CASSPRATNEKLFF	TGTGCCAGCAGTCCCAGGGCCACTAATGAAAAACTGTTTTTT	-	-	TRBV7-2	TRBJ1-4
CASSEADTGELFF	TGTGCCAGCAGCGAAGCGGACACCGGGGAGCTGTTTTTT	-	-	TRBV6-8	TRBJ2-2
CASSPSGTSGGGQYF	TGTGCCAGCAGTCCTAGCGGGACTAGCGGGGGAGGGCAGTACTTC	-	TRBD2	TRBV2	TRBJ2-7
CASSQGPGQAQHF	TGCGCCAGCAGCCAAGGTCCAGGGCAAGCCCAGCATTTT	-	-	TRBV4-1	TRBJ1-5
CASSFGTGGYNEQFF	TGCGCCAGCAGCTTTGGAACAGGGGGGTACAATGAGCAGTTCTTC	-	TRBD1	TRBV5-1	TRBJ2-1
CAISGGSGSTGELFF	TGTGCCATCAGTGGCGGGAGTGGGAGCACCGGGGAGCTGTTTTTT	-	TRBD2	TRBV10-3	TRBJ2-2
CASSARQGSQPQHF	TGTGCCAGCAGTGCCCGACAGGGGAGTCAGCCCCAGCATTTT	-	TRBD1	TRBV27	TRBJ1-5
CASSLGGAGANYGYTF	TGTGCCAGCAGCTTAGGGGGAGCAGGAGCTAACTATGGCTACACCTTC	-	-	TRBV7-9	TRBJ1-2